This T cell receptor beta chain was retrieved from a study of shared clonotypes between healthy human individuals. The wider study: Three men and a couple of women, aged 18 to 49, were donors. Study results and limitations: Enrolling few donors narrowed the genetic and exposure-history diversity that was represented.

An even split of each subset's genomic DNA across several immunoSEQ plates was performed. In replicate PCRs of unsorted PBMC, 250 to 300 ng DNA, 31,000 or so T cell genomes, was used. The table came from immunoSEQ multiplex PCR; TCRdb's copy has only in-frame clones and leaves some out. Here the sample spans fewer than 600,000 clones, roughly 77% being singletons. On this clone: Its cognate antigen is unknown.

Germline V gene data show CDR1 as LGHNA and CDR2 as YSLEER. Trimming cost V 1 base and J 1 base; bases outside gene matches: 5. CDR3 length: 17 residues. Sequenced: PBMCs. V and J are TRBV4-3 and TRBJ2-5; the match to TRBD2 covers 11 bases. This TCR was recovered from a woman aged 40 to 50 in good health. Some clones in this sample may be carry-over from other donors' samples. The DNA of the CDR3 is TGCGCCAGCAGCCAAGGAGCGACTAGCGGGACCCAAGAGACCCAGTACTTC. Translation gives CASSQGATSGTQETQYF.